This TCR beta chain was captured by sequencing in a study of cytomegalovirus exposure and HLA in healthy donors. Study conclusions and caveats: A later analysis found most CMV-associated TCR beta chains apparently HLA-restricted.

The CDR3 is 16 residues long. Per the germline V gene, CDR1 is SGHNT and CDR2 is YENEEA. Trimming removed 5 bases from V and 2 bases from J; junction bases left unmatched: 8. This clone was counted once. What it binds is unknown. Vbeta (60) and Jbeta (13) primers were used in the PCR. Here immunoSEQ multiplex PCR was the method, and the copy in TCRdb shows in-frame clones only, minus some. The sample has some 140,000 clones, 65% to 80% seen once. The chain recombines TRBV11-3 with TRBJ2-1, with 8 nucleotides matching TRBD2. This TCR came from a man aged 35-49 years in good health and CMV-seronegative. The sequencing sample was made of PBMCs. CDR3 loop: CASSPYSGEAYNEQFF. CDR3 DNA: TGTGCCAGCAGCCCCTATAGCGGGGAGGCCTACAATGAGCAGTTCTTC.